What follows describes a single TCR beta chain. This entry comes from a study of blood T cell repertoires in COVID-19. Germline V CDR1 and CDR2: MNHEY, SVGAGI. The V end lost 2 bases, the J end lost 4 bases, and 12 bases lay between the germline ends. The CDR3 consists of 15 residues. Generated by immunoSEQ multiplex PCR, the TCRdb table keeps only in-frame clones and is missing some. The sample yields just over 85,000 clones, 89% seen once. This TCR was recovered from a man aged 45-65 years with acute or convalescent COVID-19. This chain uses TRBV6-5 with TRBJ1-5; the D gene is possibly TRBD1 (6 bases). The sequenced sample was peripheral blood. DNA for the CDR3: TGTGCCAGCAGTTACAGTGGACAGACAAATCAGCCCCAGCATTTT. Protein sequence: CASSYSGQTNQPQHF.